Below, 15 T cell receptor beta chains from the same sample are listed, as sequenced in a study of regulatory and conventional T cells in RAG deficiency. Method: immunoSEQ multiplex PCR; TCRdb's copy keeps in-frame clones and lacks some. The data show roughly 30,000 clones, with 96% seen just once and approximately 0.35% held by the top ten. Conventional CD4+ T cells were sorted from blood as CD25-low CD127-high cells. These same data were also listed under a study on regulatory T cells. Per that study: The primer mix had 52 TRBV and 13 TRBJ primers.

The source material was CD25- CD4+ T cells sorted from blood. These receptors came from a human donor in good health.

This clone has only one observation. The V call is TRBV5-6, the J call TRBJ1-1, with a weak D call TRBD1 (5 bases). The CDR3 loop spans 15 amino acids. CDR1 is SGHDT, CDR2 YYEEEE, per germline. Trimming took 4 bases from V and 4 from J, leaving 17 bases between them. CDR3 sequence: CASSPSPAGGTEAFF. The DNA of the CDR3 is TGTGCCAGCAGCCCTAGCCCGGCCGGGGGCACTGAAGCTTTCTTT.

The chain carries TRBV5-8 and TRBJ2-5, with TRBD1 matching 8 bases. Germline loops: CDR1 SGHTS, CDR2 YDEGEE. V lost 10 bases, J lost 4 bases, and 9 bases stayed unmatched. The CDR3 spans 13 residues. This chain's CDR3 is CARGTGFGETQYF. The CDR3 region has the DNA TGTGCCCGTGGGACAGGCTTTGGAGAGACCCAGTACTTC.

V gene TRBV7-9 combines with J gene TRBJ1-2; tentatively, D is TRBD1 (6 bases). The CDR3 sequence is 13 residues long. The germline gives CDR1 SEHNR, CDR2 FQNEAQ (reference sequence). V was shortened by 1 base and J by 6 bases, with 9 bases between the two germline ends. Here the CDR3 reads CASSLGGRDGYTF. Written as DNA, the CDR3 is TGTGCCAGCAGCTTAGGGGGGCGGGATGGCTACACCTTC.

In its sample, this clone was seen once. The V gene is TRBV7-8, the J gene TRBJ2-4; 7 nucleotides agree with TRBD2. This CDR3 has 18 residues. J was trimmed by 2 bases and V by 2 bases; bases with no gene match: 12. Germline-derived CDR1 and CDR2 are SGHVS and FQNEAQ. CDR3 in amino acids: CASSLLREGEGTKNIQYF. The CDR3 region has the DNA TGTGCCAGCAGCTTATTGCGGGAAGGGGAGGGGACCAAAAACATTCAGTACTTC.

The CDR3 DNA reads TGTGCCAGCAGTTACGACGGGGGGGGCCGGTTCTACGAGCAGTACTTC. Its protein is CASSYDGGGRFYEQYF. The rearrangement joins TRBV6-5 to TRBJ2-7; the match to TRBD2 covers 8 bases. The germline CDR1 and CDR2 sequences are MNHEY and SVGAGI. There are 16 residues in the CDR3. The ends lost 2 bases at V and 3 bases at J; junction bases unmatched: 9.

The chain recombines TRBV20-1 with TRBJ2-7; TRBD2 aligns across 7 bases. Germline loops: CDR1 DFQATT, CDR2 SNEGSKA (reference sequence). This CDR3 spans 11 amino acids. Unmatched junction bases numbered 1, after V lost 6 bases and J lost 2 bases. The CDR3 region is CSAGLAYEQYF. The CDR3 bases are TGCAGTGCCGGACTAGCCTACGAGCAGTACTTC.

V usage is TRBV7-9 and J usage is TRBJ2-7; 12 positions agree with TRBD2. CDR3 length: 15 residues. CDR1 is SEHNR and CDR2 is FQNEAQ in the germline V gene (reference sequence). Germline trimming cut 6 bases from V and 1 base from J; bases unmatched to any gene: 4. The CDR3 loop is CASRRGLAGSYEQYF. The CDR3 coding sequence is TGTGCCAGCAGACGCGGACTAGCGGGGTCCTACGAGCAGTACTTC.

The chain links TRBV14 to TRBJ1-1; tentatively, D is TRBD1 (5 bases). Germline CDR1 and CDR2: SGHDN and FVKESK. V lost 1 base and J 6 bases, leaving 9 bases between the germline ends. The CDR3 has 13 residues. CDR3: CASSQGRVAEAFF. The DNA of the CDR3 is TGTGCCAGCAGCCAAGGCAGGGTCGCTGAAGCTTTCTTT.

V and J are TRBV6-5 and TRBJ1-4, with D maybe TRBD1 (5 bases). Germline-derived CDR1 and CDR2 are MNHEY and SVGAGI. V was pared by 6 bases and J by 7 bases, with 15 bases between. The length of the CDR3 is 14 residues. The CDR3 protein is CASRPTVAGEKLFF. CDR3 coding DNA: TGTGCCAGCAGGCCGACAGTTGCTGGTGAAAAACTGTTTTTT.

The V and J genes are TRBV19 and TRBJ2-7; 8 bases map to TRBD1. The V and J ends lost 6 bases and 5 bases, in that order; junction bases with no gene match: 9. Germline V gene lookup returns CDR1 LNHDA and CDR2 SQIVND (reference sequence). This CDR3 has 14 amino acids. The CDR3 nucleotides read TGTGCCAGTAGCCGGACAGGGAAGGGGGACGAGCAGTACTTC. It encodes CASSRTGKGDEQYF. The full variable domain, in which reference TRBV19 and TRBJ2-7 provide the parts outside the CDR3, is DGGITQSPKYLFRKEGQNVTLSCEQNLNHDAMYWYRQDPGQGLRLIYYSQIVNDFQKGDIAEGYSVSREKKESFPLTVTSAQKNPTAFYLCASSRTGKGDEQYFGPGTRLTVT.

The V call is TRBV5-6, the J call TRBJ1-1; 7 bases agree with TRBD1. The V segment lost 4 bases and the J segment 1 base; nucleotides outside the gene matches: 7. Germline CDR1 SGHDT, CDR2 YYEEEE. The CDR3 runs 15 residues. CDR3 amino acids: CASSPRQGPNTEAFF. The CDR3 DNA is TGTGCCAGCAGCCCCCGACAGGGCCCGAACACTGAAGCTTTCTTT.

V usage is TRBV27 and J usage is TRBJ1-1; perhaps TRBD1 as D (5 bases). This CDR3 spans 15 amino acids. The V gene lost 3 bases and the J gene lost 1 base, with 12 bases spanning the gap. Germline assignment: CDR1 MNHEY and CDR2 SMNVEV (reference sequence). CDR3 in DNA: TGTGCCAGCAGTTTTTTGTACAGGCAGAACACTGAAGCTTTCTTT. The encoded protein is CASSFLYRQNTEAFF.

The V call is TRBV19, the J call TRBJ1-1; the match to TRBD1 covers 7 bases. Trimming removed 6 bases from V and 11 bases from J; junction bases left unmatched: 9. The CDR3 has 12 residues. Germline CDR1 is LNHDA and CDR2 is SQIVND (reference sequence). The CDR3 DNA reads as TGTGCCAGTAGCCAGACAGGGACCACGGCTTTCTTT. It specifies CASSQTGTTAFF.

This chain connects TRBV2 to TRBJ2-5, with TRBD2 matching 12 bases. Trimming took 6 bases from V and 5 from J; bases not matched to a gene: 10. The CDR3 sequence is 16 residues long. Per the germline V gene, CDR1 is SNHLY and CDR2 is FYNNEI. DNA of the CDR3: TGTGCCAGCAGCGGGTCTAGCGGGGGGGCAGGGGAGACCCAGTACTTC. Translation gives CASSGSSGGAGETQYF.

J is TRBJ2-7 and V is TRBV15; 8 nucleotides agree with TRBD1. Trimming cost V 5 bases and J 2 bases; bases outside gene matches: 11. This CDR3 contains 16 residues. CDR1 and CDR2 from the germline V gene are LNHNV and YYDKDF (reference sequence). The chain's CDR3 is CATSSASDRVPYEQYF. The CDR3 DNA follows: TGTGCCACCAGCTCAGCGTCGGACAGGGTACCCTACGAGCAGTACTTC.